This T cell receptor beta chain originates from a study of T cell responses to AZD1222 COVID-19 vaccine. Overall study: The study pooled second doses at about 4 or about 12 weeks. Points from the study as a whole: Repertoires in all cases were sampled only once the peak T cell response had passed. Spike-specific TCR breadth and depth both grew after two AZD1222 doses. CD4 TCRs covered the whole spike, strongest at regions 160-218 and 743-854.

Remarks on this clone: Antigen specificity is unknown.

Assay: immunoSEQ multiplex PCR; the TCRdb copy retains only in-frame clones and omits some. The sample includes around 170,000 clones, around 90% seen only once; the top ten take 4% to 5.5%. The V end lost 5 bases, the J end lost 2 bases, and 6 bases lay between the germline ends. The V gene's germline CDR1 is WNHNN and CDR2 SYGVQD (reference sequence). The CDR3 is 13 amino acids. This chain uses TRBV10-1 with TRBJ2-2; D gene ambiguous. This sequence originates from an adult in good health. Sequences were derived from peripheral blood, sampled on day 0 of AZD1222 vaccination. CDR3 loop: CASSSVNTGELFF. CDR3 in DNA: TGCGCCAGCAGTTCGGTTAACACCGGGGAGCTGTTTTTT.